The 28 T cell receptor beta chains presented below share a single source sample, sequenced in a study of identical twins. TCRdb re-called the 5' RACE reads with MiXCR, one entry per CDR3 protein. Of about 490,000 distinct CDR3 sequences listed, 15% were seen once; the top ten hold about 0.4%. The data also belong to a second study, concerning yellow fever vaccine responses in identical twins.

The sequenced sample consisted of CD4+ T cells sorted from blood. Every receptor here comes from a woman aged 18-29 years in good health.

V is TRBV24-1 and J is TRBJ2-3; no reliable D call. Germline V gene data show CDR1 as KGHDR and CDR2 as SFDVKD. The CDR3 consists of 15 residues. Trimming left V 4 bases short and J 2 bases short, with 12 bases between. CDR3 sequence reads: CATSDTGPSTDTQYF. In DNA form, the CDR3 reads TGTGCCACCAGTGACACCGGCCCGTCCACAGATACGCAGTATTTT.

This clonotype was found many times. The V and J genes are TRBV7-6 and TRBJ2-2; possibly TRBD1 for D (7 bases). There are 18 residues in the CDR3. Germline CDR1 and CDR2: SGHVS and FNYEAQ. Deletions cut 1 base from V and 6 bases from J, with 21 bases between. CDR3 loop: CASSLGGGAGGIAGELFF. The CDR3 DNA reads TGTGCCAGCAGCTTAGGAGGCGGGGCAGGGGGTATCGCCGGGGAGCTGTTTTTT.

In this sample, this clonotype turned up many times. The chain employs TRBV12-3 or TRBV12-4 and TRBJ2-1, with 12 bases aligning to TRBD2. The CDR3 spans 15 residues. V lost 6 bases to trimming and J lost 10 bases; unmatched junction nucleotides: 10. In DNA form, the CDR3 reads TGTGCCAGCAGCAGACCGACTAGCGGGAGACTGGAGCAGTTCTTC. Translating it yields CASSRPTSGRLEQFF.

In its sample, this clonotype was seen a few times. The chain is built from TRBV12-3 or TRBV12-4 and TRBJ2-2; D is possibly TRBD1 (6 bases). The germline V and J ends were trimmed by 6 bases and 4 bases, with 18 bases remaining between them. CDR3 length: 16 amino acids. CDR3 nucleotide sequence: TGTGCCAGCAGGAACTCACAGGGCCTTCTCACCGGGGAGCTGTTTTTT. Protein: CASRNSQGLLTGELFF.

The sample holds a few counts of this clonotype. The chain employs TRBV13 and TRBJ2-4; 7 nucleotides match TRBD2. Germline assignment: CDR1 PRHDT and CDR2 FYEKMQ (reference sequence). The junction had 6 bases not matched to a gene; V was cut back by 0 bases and J by 1 base. This CDR3 spans 17 amino acids. For the CDR3, the DNA is TGTGCCAGCAGCTTAGGGGGGGGGACTAAGGCCAAAAACATTCAGTACTTC. Its protein product is CASSLGGGTKAKNIQYF.

The chain has TRBV20-1 and TRBJ2-3, with 10 bases aligning to TRBD2. V gave up 0 bases and J gave up 8 bases; unmatched junction bases: 8. The CDR3 loop spans 15 amino acids. Germline V lookup: CDR1 DFQATT, CDR2 SNEGSKA (reference sequence). CDR3 coding DNA: TGCAGTGCTAGAGACACTAGCGGGACCGCGGGTACGCAGTATTTT. Its translation: CSARDTSGTAGTQYF.

Here the CDR3 reads CATSDPGTVSTDTQYF. The CDR3 nucleotides read TGTGCCACCAGTGACCCCGGGACAGTGAGCACAGATACGCAGTATTTT. J is TRBJ2-3 and V is TRBV24-1; 7 bases agree with TRBD1. Germline V gene sequence: CDR1 KGHDR, CDR2 SFDVKD. V gave up 4 bases and J gave up 0 bases; unmatched junction bases: 6. The CDR3 is 16 amino acids.

This clonotype was counted between two and nine times. The rearrangement links TRBV20-1 to TRBJ2-5; 10 positions agree with TRBD2. This CDR3 is 14 amino acids long. The trim removed 4 bases at V and 5 bases at J, leaving 7 bases unmatched. The germline CDR1 and CDR2 sequences are DFQATT and SNEGSKA (reference sequence). CDR3 bases: TGCAGTGCTACCCTAGCGGGAGTGGAGGAGACCCAGTACTTC. It codes for CSATLAGVEETQYF.

The rearrangement uses TRBV4-2 and TRBJ2-2; 11 bases fit TRBD2. Germline assignment: CDR1 LGHNA and CDR2 YNFKEQ. The CDR3 length is 17 residues. The V gene end was trimmed by 3 bases and the J gene end by 2 bases; junction bases not matched to a gene: 5. CDR3 loop: CASSHPTSGINTGELFF. The CDR3 region has the DNA TGTGCCAGCAGCCACCCGACTAGCGGGATTAACACCGGGGAGCTGTTTTTT.

In its sample, this clonotype was seen a few times. The chain uses TRBV6-1 and TRBJ2-5, with TRBD1 matching over 8 bases. CDR1 is MNHNS and CDR2 is SASEGT in the germline V gene. After removal of 6 bases from V and 5 bases from J, the junction contained 11 bases not matched to a gene. The CDR3 consists of 15 residues. The DNA of the CDR3 is TGTGCCAGCAGCCCAACAGGGGGTCGAGGGGAGACCCAGTACTTC. This sequence encodes CASSPTGGRGETQYF.

The chain couples TRBV19 to TRBJ2-1, with 11 bases that match TRBD2. Germline loops: CDR1 LNHDA, CDR2 SQIVND (reference sequence). The CDR3 is 15 amino acids. V was pared by 5 bases and J by 12 bases, with 12 bases of the junction left unmatched. CDR3 DNA sequence: TGTGCCAGTAGTCCCAGAGGACTAGCGGGCGGGGGGCAGTTCTTC. This encodes CASSPRGLAGGGQFF.

J is TRBJ2-5 and V is TRBV3-1; 14 bases line up with TRBD2. V lost 1 base, J lost 5 bases, and 12 bases stayed unmatched. CDR1 is LGHDT, CDR2 YNNKEL, per germline (reference sequence). This CDR3 has 19 residues. The CDR3 loop is CASSQGYPTSGGAAETQYF. The CDR3 nucleotides read TGTGCCAGCAGCCAAGGATATCCGACTAGCGGGGGGGCCGCGGAGACCCAGTACTTC.

This clonotype was picked up a small number of times. V usage is TRBV6-1 and J usage is TRBJ2-7; the match to TRBD2 covers 13 bases. V dropped 7 bases and J dropped 3; count of bases not matched to a gene: 9. CDR1 and CDR2 (germline): MNHNS, SASEGT. There are 16 residues in the CDR3. The CDR3 region has the DNA TGTGCCAGCACCGAGACTAGCGGGAGGCAAGACTACGAGCAGTACTTC. Its protein product is CASTETSGRQDYEQYF.

This clonotype was picked up a small number of times. V usage is TRBV28 and J usage is TRBJ2-1; 10 nucleotides agree with TRBD2. With 7 bases clipped from V and 3 bases from J, the junction kept 12 bases outside the gene matches. Germline lookup yields CDR1 MDHEN and CDR2 SYDVKM. This CDR3 has 17 amino acids. CDR3 DNA sequence: TGTGCCAGCATCCTAGCGGGAGTATCCGTGGGCTACAATGAGCAGTTCTTC. This gives the protein CASILAGVSVGYNEQFF.

This clonotype was observed a handful of times. The chain is built from TRBV12-3 or TRBV12-4 and TRBJ2-3; possibly TRBD1 or TRBD2 for D (5 bases each). The CDR3 extends over 16 amino acids. Trimming cost V 6 bases and J 3 bases, with 19 bases left between them. CDR3 in amino acids: CASSNSRAWGTDTQYF. The CDR3 DNA follows: TGTGCCAGCAGCAACAGCCGGGCTTGGGGGACAGATACGCAGTATTTT.

The chain employs TRBV4-1 and TRBJ2-1; 14 nucleotides align to TRBD2. Looked up from germline, CDR1 is MGHRA and CDR2 is YSYEKL. This CDR3 is built from 19 residues. V shed 0 bases, J shed 4 bases, and the junction held 8 bases outside the gene matches. DNA for the CDR3: TGCGCCAGCAGCCAAGATATGACTAGCGGGAGGGCCTCGTACAATGAGCAGTTCTTC. This codes for CASSQDMTSGRASYNEQFF.

The CDR3 region has the DNA TGCAGTGCTAGCCAGGGGGCCGGAGATACGCAGTATTTT. It yields the protein CSASQGAGDTQYF. The chain combines TRBV20-1 with TRBJ2-3; 8 bases align to TRBD1. The CDR3 has 13 amino acids. The V and J ends lost 3 bases and 5 bases, in that order; junction bases with no gene match: 4. From germline, CDR1 is DFQATT and CDR2 SNEGSKA (reference sequence).

V is TRBV20-1 and J is TRBJ2-2, with TRBD2 identical over 7 bases. CDR3 size: 13 residues. V shed 6 bases and J 4 bases; nucleotides not matched to a gene: 5. Per the germline V gene, CDR1 is DFQATT and CDR2 is SNEGSKA (reference sequence). CDR3 region: CSAGGVSTGELFF. CDR3 bases: TGCAGTGCGGGAGGGGTGAGCACCGGGGAGCTGTTTTTT.

This clonotype was detected only a few times. The rearrangement links TRBV24-1 to TRBJ2-1; 10 nucleotides line up with TRBD2. V gave up 3 bases and J gave up 2 bases; unmatched junction bases: 3. Germline values: CDR1 KGHDR, CDR2 SFDVKD. This CDR3 spans 16 amino acids. The CDR3 loop is CATSDASGGTYNEQFF. CDR3 coding DNA: TGTGCCACCAGTGATGCTAGCGGGGGAACCTACAATGAGCAGTTCTTC.

The rearrangement uses TRBV28 and TRBJ2-5, with TRBD2 matching 7 bases. Germline V lookup: CDR1 MDHEN, CDR2 SYDVKM. V shed 4 bases and J 4 bases; nucleotides not matched to a gene: 18. This CDR3 is 18 amino acids long. The CDR3 DNA reads TGTGCCAGCAGTTCCCCCGGGACCCCGTTGTGGGGGGGAGAGACCCAGTACTTC. It codes for CASSSPGTPLWGGETQYF.

This clonotype was seen a few times. The chain recombines TRBV29-1 with TRBJ2-3; D remains ambiguous. V shed 6 bases and J shed 0 bases, with 7 bases lying between them. The CDR3 is 12 amino acids. The V gene's germline CDR1 is SQVTM and CDR2 ANQGSEA. The CDR3 DNA reads as TGCAGCGTCGGGCAGAGCACAGATACGCAGTATTTT. It specifies CSVGQSTDTQYF.

This clonotype has just a few counts. This chain uses TRBV12-3 or TRBV12-4 with TRBJ2-5, with 8 bases lining up with TRBD2. After removal of 6 bases from V and 4 bases from J, the junction contained 4 bases not matched to a gene. This CDR3 is built from 13 residues. The CDR3: CASSLLAAETQYF. In DNA form, the CDR3 reads TGTGCCAGCAGCCTACTAGCGGCAGAGACCCAGTACTTC.

V gene TRBV12-3 or TRBV12-4 combines with J gene TRBJ1-1, with D uncertain. With 1 base removed from V and 7 bases from J, the gap between germline ends came to 1 base. This CDR3 contains 10 residues. CDR3 region: CASSLVEAFF. DNA of the CDR3: TGTGCCAGCAGTTTAGTTGAAGCTTTCTTT.

This chain links TRBV18 with TRBJ2-7; D is unclear. The V end lost 3 bases, the J end lost 0 bases, and 9 bases lay between the germline ends. Germline CDR1 reads KGHSH; CDR2 reads LQKENI. The CDR3 extends over 14 amino acids. CDR3 coding DNA: TGTGCCAGCTCACCGCGGCAAGACTCCTACGAGCAGTACTTC. Residues: CASSPRQDSYEQYF.

This clonotype was seen a handful of times. The CDR3 DNA is TGCAGTGCTAGAGATCTGACAGGGGGTAACTATGGCTACACCTTC. It translates to CSARDLTGGNYGYTF. The rearrangement joins TRBV20-1 to TRBJ1-2; 9 bases align to TRBD1. Trimming removed 0 bases from V and 1 base from J; junction bases left unmatched: 3. The CDR3 is 15 residues long. CDR1 and CDR2 (germline): DFQATT, SNEGSKA (reference sequence).

The chain is built from TRBV12-3 or TRBV12-4 and TRBJ2-7; D may be TRBD1 (5 bases). The CDR3 spans 15 residues. V lost 5 bases and J lost 2, with 16 bases in between. The chain's CDR3 is CASSPGPRGTYEQYF. In DNA, the CDR3 is TGTGCCAGCAGTCCGGGTCCTAGGGGTACCTACGAGCAGTACTTC.

This clonotype was counted between two and nine times. The rearrangement uses TRBV4-2 and TRBJ1-4; D not certain. V shed 0 bases and J shed 3 bases, with 8 bases lying between them. The CDR3 extends over 15 amino acids. Germline V lookup: CDR1 LGHNA, CDR2 YNFKEQ. CDR3 residues: CASSQENRSNEKLFF. As DNA, the CDR3 is TGTGCCAGCAGCCAAGAAAACCGGTCTAATGAAAAACTGTTTTTT.

CDR3 region: CASSWAGELSGEQFF. The DNA for the CDR3 is TGTGCCAGCAGTTGGGCGGGGGAGTTATCGGGTGAGCAGTTCTTC. The chain is built from TRBV12-3 or TRBV12-4 and TRBJ2-1; 7 bases map to TRBD2. This CDR3 is 15 amino acids long. Trimming at V came to 4 bases and at J to 9 bases, leaving 12 bases not matched to a gene.